This paragraph covers one T cell receptor beta chain sequence. Its antigen is currently unknown. The data derive from a study of naive and memory T cell subsets. Findings and limits, study-wide: In naive cells, over 95% of TCR sequences were seen only once. Especially in CD8 cells, naive repertoires contained a few larger clonotypes, possibly CD45RA-re-expressing memory cells.

The beta constant-region primer was an equimolar mix of two oligonucleotides covering TRBC1 and TRBC2. Nested alpha and beta constant-region primers with the SP2 primer drove four PCR rounds on ligated cDNA. One entry per CDR3 protein, called by TCRdb with MiXCR from the UMI-ligation and nested PCR reads. Here the sample spans roughly 83,000 distinct CDR3 sequences, approximately 10% being singletons. The germline gives CDR1 SQVTM, CDR2 ANQGSEA. The germline V and J ends were trimmed by 8 bases and 8 bases, with 6 bases remaining between them. The CDR3 is 8 residues long. The chain has TRBV29-1 and TRBJ1-2; no definite D call. The sequence came from a human donor in good health. The sample consisted of naive CD4+ T cells from blood. The CDR3 reads CSPGGYTF. CDR3 nucleotide sequence: TGCAGCCCGGGGGGCTACACCTTC. Combining the CDR3 with reference TRBV29-1 and TRBJ1-2 gives the whole variable domain SAVISQKPSRDICQRGTSLTIQCQVDSQVTMMFWYRQQPGQSLTLIATANQGSEATYESGFVIDKFPISRPNLTFSTLTVSNMSPEDSSIYLCSPGGYTFGSGTRLTVV.